These T cell receptor beta chains were read from a single sample in a study of blood T cell repertoires in COVID-19. Repertoires were generated with immunoSEQ multiplex PCR, while TCRdb's copy carries only in-frame clones and drops some. The sample includes about 150,000 clones, around 84% of them seen just once. The sequenced sample consisted of peripheral blood. The source is a man in his 70s with acute or convalescent COVID-19. CDR3s include the opening cysteine and the closing phenylalanine or tryptophan. A D gene is named only where the DNA matches it firmly. A row's size may be missing; if present it is once, few, many or a size class.

TGTGCCACCAGCAACCGGGACAGGGGGCTAGGGGAAAAACTGTTTTTT | CATSNRDRGLGEKLFF | TRBV15 | NA | TRBJ1-4 | TRBD1
TGTGCCAGCGAGTGGAGGGGCGTACAGGATGGCTACACCTTC | CASEWRGVQDGYTF | TRBV2 | once | TRBJ1-2 | NA
TGCGCCAGCAGAGCCCCTTTAGCAACTAATGAAAAACTGTTTTTT | CASRAPLATNEKLFF | TRBV5-1 | NA | TRBJ1-4 | NA
TGTGCCAGTAGTAAAGACAGACTTGGATACGAGCAGTACTTC | CASSKDRLGYEQYF | TRBV19 | NA | TRBJ2-7 | NA
TGTGCCAGTTCTCAGCAGGGGTTTCAGCCCCAGCATTTT | CASSQQGFQPQHF | TRBV19 | NA | TRBJ1-5 | NA
TGTGCCAGCAGTTGGGGACTAGCCTCTGACAATGAGCAGTTCTTC | CASSWGLASDNEQFF | TRBV6-5 | NA | TRBJ2-1 | TRBD2
TGTGCCAGCAGCCCCCTTACCCTGGGCGGGCAGAGGGCAAACGGGGAGCTGTTTTTT | CASSPLTLGGQRANGELFF | TRBV4-2 | NA | TRBJ2-2 | NA
TGTGCCTCTCTGGCTCAATCCTCCTACGAGCAGTACTTC | CASLAQSSYEQYF | TRBV28 | NA | TRBJ2-7 | NA
TGCGCCAGCGGTACCGGACTGGGCCCTACTGAAGCTTTCTTT | CASGTGLGPTEAFF | TRBV5-1 | NA | TRBJ1-1 | NA
TGTGCCAGCAGCCAATCCGCCGGGACAGCCTACAATGAGCAGTTCTTC | CASSQSAGTAYNEQFF | TRBV7-9 | NA | TRBJ2-1 | TRBD1
TGTGCCACCAGTTCCTTGGGAGTAGCGGGTCGAAATGAGCAGTTCTTC | CATSSLGVAGRNEQFF | TRBV24-1 | NA | TRBJ2-1 | TRBD2
TGTGCCAGTAGTATGGGACAGTCCTACGAGCAGTACTTC | CASSMGQSYEQYF | TRBV19 | NA | TRBJ2-7 | TRBD1
TGTGCCAGCAGCCGACTAGCGGGAGCGGGGGCGTGGGAGCAGTACTTC | CASSRLAGAGAWEQYF | TRBV6-2/TRBV6-3 | NA | TRBJ2-7 | TRBD2
TGCGCCAGCAGCTTAGTAGCGGGAGAGGAAGAGACCCAGTACTTC | CASSLVAGEEETQYF | TRBV5-1 | NA | TRBJ2-5 | TRBD2
TGCGCCAGCAGGCCTAACCTCCAGGGAAGCACTGAAGCTTTCTTT | CASRPNLQGSTEAFF | TRBV4-1 | NA | TRBJ1-1 | NA
TGCGCCAGCAGCTTGAAGGACAGCGCGGGCCAGGACTACGAGCAGTACTTC | CASSLKDSAGQDYEQYF | TRBV5-1 | NA | TRBJ2-7 | NA
TGCGCCAGCAGCTTGGGTGCGGGGGGGCCCTCCTACAATGAGCAGTTCTTC | CASSLGAGGPSYNEQFF | TRBV5-1 | NA | TRBJ2-1 | TRBD2
TGTGCCAGCAGCCGACAGCAATTCTATGGCTACACCTTC | CASSRQQFYGYTF | TRBV14 | once | TRBJ1-2 | NA
TGTGCCAGTAGTTCCCCTGACTCTCCAATTGAAAAACTGTTTTTT | CASSSPDSPIEKLFF | TRBV19 | NA | TRBJ1-4 | NA
TGTGCCACCACAGGGGGCTACGAGCAGTACTTC | CATTGGYEQYF | TRBV28 | NA | TRBJ2-7 | TRBD1
TGCAGCGTTGAAGATTGGGTAGCGGGGTCACAAGAGACCCAGTACTTC | CSVEDWVAGSQETQYF | TRBV29-1 | NA | TRBJ2-5 | TRBD2
TGTGCCACAGGACAGGGAATGGGTGATACGCAGTATTTT | CATGQGMGDTQYF | TRBV24-1 | NA | TRBJ2-3 | TRBD1
TGTGCCAGCAGCTTAACAATGGGCGACAGGGGGCGAGACACTGAAGCTTTCTTT | CASSLTMGDRGRDTEAFF | TRBV7-9 | NA | TRBJ1-1 | TRBD1
TGTGCCAGCAGTTACCCAGGGGGTAATTCACCCCTCCACTTT | CASSYPGGNSPLHF | TRBV6-5 | NA | TRBJ1-6 | TRBD1
TGTGCCAGCAGGACAGGTACAACAAAGCCCCAGCATTTT | CASRTGTTKPQHF | TRBV6-5 | NA | TRBJ1-5 | NA
TGTGCCAGTAGTATGGGTAGCGGGATTACCTACGAGCAGTACTTC | CASSMGSGITYEQYF | TRBV19 | NA | TRBJ2-7 | TRBD2
TGTGCCAGCAGCTACTCCGGGACAGGGGAAAAACTGTTTTTT | CASSYSGTGEKLFF | TRBV7-8 | once | TRBJ1-4 | TRBD1
TGTGCCACCAGTGATGGGACAACTAACTATGGCTACACCTTC | CATSDGTTNYGYTF | TRBV24-1 | NA | TRBJ1-2 | NA
TGCAGCGTTGTCGGCGGATCCTACGAGCAGTACTTC | CSVVGGSYEQYF | TRBV29-1 | few | TRBJ2-7 | NA
TGTGCCACCAGCAGAGACTACAATCAGCCCCAGCATTTT | CATSRDYNQPQHF | TRBV15 | NA | TRBJ1-5 | NA
TGTGCCATCACCCGGACTAGCGGGGGCTACGAGCAGTACTTC | CAITRTSGGYEQYF | TRBV10-3 | NA | TRBJ2-7 | TRBD2
TGTGCCAGTAGTAAGGGGGACTCTGGAAACACCATATATTTT | CASSKGDSGNTIYF | TRBV19 | NA | TRBJ1-3 | NA
TGTGCCAGCAGACGGGGGAATGAAAAACTGTTTTTT | CASRRGNEKLFF | TRBV25-1 | NA | TRBJ1-4 | NA
TGTGCCAGTAGTTTGGACGGGGGGGCCAGGTCAAGTGGTTCAGATACGCAGTATTTT | CASSLDGGARSSGSDTQYF | TRBV19 | NA | TRBJ2-3 | TRBD2
TGTGCCAGCAGCTTATCGACAGGCGAGGGTCAGCCCCAGCATTTT | CASSLSTGEGQPQHF | TRBV7-2 | NA | TRBJ1-5 | NA
TGCAGCGTTGAAGCGAGGGGATCGGGACAGGGCCTGAACACTGAAGCTTTCTTT | CSVEARGSGQGLNTEAFF | TRBV29-1 | once | TRBJ1-1 | TRBD1
TGTGCCAGCAGTGTACAGGGGGGAAGGGAGACCCAGTACTTC | CASSVQGGRETQYF | TRBV2 | NA | TRBJ2-5 | TRBD1
TGCGCCAGCAGTGAACAGGGGGGATTCGAGCAGTACTTC | CASSEQGGFEQYF | TRBV10-1 | NA | TRBJ2-7 | TRBD1
TGCGCCAGCAGCTTGGAACCAGACACCGGGGAGCTGTTTTTT | CASSLEPDTGELFF | TRBV5-1 | NA | TRBJ2-2 | NA
TGTGCCAGCAGTGAATTGGGGGGACGATCTGGAAACACCATATATTTT | CASSELGGRSGNTIYF | TRBV2 | NA | TRBJ1-3 | NA
TGCGCCAGCAGCTTGGCGCACTCTTTTCAGGCTAGCAGCACAGATACGCAGTATTTT | CASSLAHSFQASSTDTQYF | TRBV5-1 | many | TRBJ2-3 | NA
TGTGCCAGCTCACCACCCCTTACCAGCTCTGGAAACACCATATATTTT | CASSPPLTSSGNTIYF | TRBV18 | NA | TRBJ1-3 | NA
TGTGCCAGCAGTTACTCGGCCGGGACAGGGGTCAATGAGCAGTTCTTC | CASSYSAGTGVNEQFF | TRBV6-5 | NA | TRBJ2-1 | TRBD1
TGTGCCAGCAGTCCCCCGACAGGGAGGACTGAGCAGTTCTTC | CASSPPTGRTEQFF | TRBV28 | NA | TRBJ2-1 | NA
TGTGCCAGCAGTTTATACGGAGGAGGACTCTATGGCTACACCTTC | CASSLYGGGLYGYTF | TRBV27 | NA | TRBJ1-2 | NA
TGTGCCAGCAGTTTAGTGGACAGGCTGAGCACTGAAGCTTTCTTT | CASSLVDRLSTEAFF | TRBV28 | NA | TRBJ1-1 | TRBD1
TGCAGTGCTAGTATAGGGAGTGGCACAGATACGCAGTATTTT | CSASIGSGTDTQYF | TRBV20-1 | NA | TRBJ2-3 | NA
TGTGCCAGCAAGACAGTCAATCGGCCCCAGCATTTT | CASKTVNRPQHF | TRBV2 | NA | TRBJ1-5 | NA
TGTGCCACCAGCAGAGTAGCGGGAGGGCCATCCTACGAGCAGTACTTC | CATSRVAGGPSYEQYF | TRBV15 | NA | TRBJ2-7 | TRBD2
TGTGCCAGCAGCCCGAGCCAGGGGTCAGGGTGGGAAGCTTTCTTT | CASSPSQGSGWEAFF | TRBV7-9 | NA | TRBJ1-1 | NA
TGTGCCAGCAGCCCTCGGACTAGCCAAGAGACCCAGTACTTC | CASSPRTSQETQYF | TRBV9 | NA | TRBJ2-5 | TRBD2
TGTGCCACCAGTGATTATGACAGGGGTGGAAACACCATATATTTT | CATSDYDRGGNTIYF | TRBV24-1 | NA | TRBJ1-3 | TRBD1
TGTGCCAGCAGTTGGGGGACAGCGCAAGAGACCCAGTACTTC | CASSWGTAQETQYF | TRBV6-5 | NA | TRBJ2-5 | TRBD1
TGTGCCAGCTCACTACGGACAGGGATTAACACCGGGGAGCTGTTTTTT | CASSLRTGINTGELFF | TRBV18 | NA | TRBJ2-2 | TRBD1
TGCGCCAGCAGCCAACCCCCCGGGACAGGGGAGTTTGGAAACACCATATATTTT | CASSQPPGTGEFGNTIYF | TRBV4-1 | NA | TRBJ1-3 | TRBD1
TGTGCCAGCAGCATCCTATCCAATCCGGGGGGAGGCTACACCTTC | CASSILSNPGGGYTF | TRBV28 | few | TRBJ1-2 | NA
TGTGCCATCAGTCGGACTAGCGGGGCAGATACGCAGTATTTT | CAISRTSGADTQYF | TRBV10-3 | NA | TRBJ2-3 | TRBD2
TGTGCCAGTGAGCCGGGACAGGGGCATGGCTACACCTTC | CASEPGQGHGYTF | TRBV19 | NA | TRBJ1-2 | TRBD1
TGTGCCAGCAGCTCCCGTACAGGGTCTATGTCTGGCTACACCTTC | CASSSRTGSMSGYTF | TRBV7-9 | NA | TRBJ1-2 | NA
TGTGCCAGCAGTTTTACTAGCGGGAGGGCCTACGAGCAGTACTTC | CASSFTSGRAYEQYF | TRBV28 | NA | TRBJ2-7 | TRBD2